This is a list of T cell receptor beta chains from one sample in a study of beta chain features in type 1 diabetes. Sequencing was performed with immunoSEQ multiplex PCR; in TCRdb, only in-frame clones are kept and a portion is missing. In the table there are 600,000 to 700,000 clones, around an eighth of which are singletons. Input material: naive CD4+ T cells from blood. The receptors shown here come from a man aged 18 to 29 with type 1 diabetes. Both conserved end residues are part of each CDR3. The order of the fields is J gene, clone size, V gene, D gene, CDR3 DNA, CDR3 protein. A D gene is named only where the DNA matches it firmly. Clone size is stated in some rows and not others, as once, few, many or a class when expanded.

TRBJ2-5	few	TRBV6-6	.	TGTGCCAGCAGTTACACCTACAGGGAAGAGACCCAGTACTTC	CASSYTYREETQYF
TRBJ1-5	few	TRBV6-5	.	TGTGCCAGCAGTTACGGCAGCAGCCATAGCAATCAGCCCCAGCATTTT	CASSYGSSHSNQPQHF
TRBJ2-1	few	TRBV7-3	TRBD2	TGTGCCAGCAGCCTCCGACTAGCGGGGGGCGGTGAGCAGTTCTTC	CASSLRLAGGGEQFF
TRBJ1-5	few	TRBV6-1	.	TGTGCCAGCAGTGAACAGAATCAGCCCCAGCATTTT	CASSEQNQPQHF
TRBJ1-4	few	TRBV15	.	TGTGCCACCAGCTCCCAATATGGGAAACTGTTTTTT	CATSSQYGKLFF
TRBJ2-3	few	TRBV6-6	.	TGTGCCAGCAGTTCGGCGGATACGCAGTATTTT	CASSSADTQYF
TRBJ2-5	few	TRBV25-1	TRBD2	TGTGCCAGCAGTGACCAAGGGACTAGCGGTGACCAAGAGACCCAGTACTTC	CASSDQGTSGDQETQYF
TRBJ1-6	.	TRBV27	.	TGTGCCAGCAGTTTACAATCCAGGGCAGGAACTTTCTCCTATAATTCACCCCTCCACTTT	CASSLQSRAGTFSYNSPLHF
TRBJ2-3	.	TRBV2	.	TGTGCCAGCACTCTCACCTCCGGCACAGATACGCAGTATTTT	CASTLTSGTDTQYF
TRBJ1-6	.	TRBV28	.	TGTGCCAGCTCTCGGCCCGGGGTATGGGATAATTCACCCCTCCACTTT	CASSRPGVWDNSPLHF
TRBJ2-2	few	TRBV5-1	.	TGCGCCAGCAGCAGGGTAAACACCGGGGAGCTGTTTTTT	CASSRVNTGELFF
TRBJ2-1	.	TRBV4-1	TRBD2	TGCGCCAGCAGCCAAGGGGGCGGGGGGCCTCCCTACAATGAGCAGTTCTTC	CASSQGGGGPPYNEQFF
TRBJ2-7	.	TRBV7-9	TRBD1	TGTGCCAGCAGCTTTCTACAGGGGGCCGGGGAGCAGTACTTC	CASSFLQGAGEQYF
TRBJ2-7	few	TRBV5-1	.	TGCGCCAGCAGGGACAGCTCCGGACGCGAGCAGTACTTC	CASRDSSGREQYF
TRBJ2-7	few	TRBV5-1	TRBD1	TGCGCCAGCAGCCCCCGACAGGGGTTAACCTACGAGCAGTACTTC	CASSPRQGLTYEQYF
TRBJ1-3	.	TRBV18	TRBD1	TGTGCCAGCTCACCAATTAGGGTCCGGGACAGCAACTCCTCTGGAAACACCATATATTTT	CASSPIRVRDSNSSGNTIYF
TRBJ2-1	.	TRBV29-1	.	TGCAGCCCCTATTCAAACAATGAGCAGTTCTTC	CSPYSNNEQFF
TRBJ2-5	.	TRBV7-9	.	TGTGCCAGCAGCTCCAGGGAGAGGGAGACCCAGTACTTC	CASSSRERETQYF
TRBJ1-4	.	TRBV19	.	TGTGCCACTCTTTCACAGCCGGGCGAAAAACTGTTTTTT	CATLSQPGEKLFF
TRBJ2-5	.	TRBV10-3	.	TGTGCCATCAGTGAGTCGGGGAGATTGTGGGAGACCCAGTACTTC	CAISESGRLWETQYF
TRBJ2-7	many	TRBV7-9	.	TGTGCCAGCAGCCTCGGGACCGAGCCCTACGAGCAGTACTTC	CASSLGTEPYEQYF
TRBJ2-5	few	TRBV6-6	TRBD2	TGTGCCAGCAGAACCCATAGCGGGGGGCGCCAAGAGACCCAGTACTTC	CASRTHSGGRQETQYF
TRBJ1-1	.	TRBV28	.	TGTGCCAGCAGACAAACCTCAGGAGGCCCCCATGAAGCTTTCTTT	CASRQTSGGPHEAFF
TRBJ2-2	few	TRBV14	TRBD2	TGTGCCAGCAGCCGAACTAGCGGGGCGAACACCGGGGAGCTGTTTTTT	CASSRTSGANTGELFF
TRBJ2-7	.	TRBV14	.	TGTGCCAGCAGCCAAGGCAGGGATCGAGGGCAGTACTTC	CASSQGRDRGQYF
TRBJ2-7	.	TRBV30	TRBD1	TGTGCCTGGAGCCTACAGGGGCCCTCCTACGAGCAGTACTTC	CAWSLQGPSYEQYF
TRBJ2-3	few	TRBV5-6	TRBD2	TGTGCCAGCAGCTTGACCCTAGCGGGGGCTAGCACAGATACGCAGTATTTT	CASSLTLAGASTDTQYF